A single sample gave rise to the 7 T cell receptor beta chains below, sequenced in a study of T cell responses to AZD1222 COVID-19 vaccine. The repertoire was sequenced with immunoSEQ multiplex PCR; TCRdb's copy has only in-frame clones and lacks some. The sample lists 120,000 or so clones; roughly 91% were seen once. The material sequenced was peripheral blood, taken on day 0 of MenACWY control vaccination. Source of these receptors: an adult in good health.

The chain carries TRBV7-2 and TRBJ2-4; D call uncertain. With 1 base removed from V and 2 bases from J, the gap between germline ends came to 9 bases. Germline loops: CDR1 SGHTA, CDR2 FQGNSA. The CDR3 has 15 residues. CDR3 region: CASSLVRIPKNIQYF. DNA of the CDR3: TGTGCCAGCAGCTTAGTTCGGATACCCAAAAACATTCAGTACTTC.

This chain joins TRBV5-6 and TRBJ2-3, with 8 nucleotides matching TRBD2. Per the germline V gene, CDR1 is SGHDT and CDR2 is YYEEEE. Losses at the gene ends were 4 bases for V and 5 bases for J; bases not matched to a gene: 3. The CDR3 has 13 residues. The CDR3 here is CASSIREGDTQYF. Written as DNA, the CDR3 is TGTGCCAGCAGCATTCGGGAGGGAGATACGCAGTATTTT.

This clone was counted once. The rearrangement links TRBV28 to TRBJ1-4; the D gene is possibly TRBD1 (5 bases). V lost 5 bases to trimming and J lost 1 base, with 14 bases between them. In germline, CDR1 is MDHEN, CDR2 SYDVKM. The CDR3 is 16 amino acids. The CDR3 coding sequence is TGTGCCAGCAGTCCCGGGACGGCTTTAACTAATGAAAAACTGTTTTTT. Its protein is CASSPGTALTNEKLFF.

This chain connects TRBV27 to TRBJ1-1; tentative D call: TRBD1 (6 bases). Trimming took off 7 bases at V and 0 bases at J, with 12 bases between the two ends. The CDR3 spans 14 residues. Germline V lookup: CDR1 MNHEY, CDR2 SMNVEV (reference sequence). CDR3 sequence reads: CASTMRGMNTEAFF. The DNA of the CDR3 is TGTGCCAGCACGATGAGGGGGATGAACACTGAAGCTTTCTTT.

The gene calls are TRBV5-6 and TRBJ1-1, with D maybe TRBD1 (5 bases). Germline values: CDR1 SGHDT, CDR2 YYEEEE. The V end lost 3 bases, the J end lost 1 base, and 13 bases lay between the germline ends. CDR3 length equals 15 residues. The CDR3 loop reads CASSSDLGGNTEAFF. The CDR3 nucleotides read TGTGCCAGCAGCTCTGATTTGGGGGGGAACACTGAAGCTTTCTTT.

V gene TRBV29-1 combines with J gene TRBJ2-3, with 10 bases aligning to TRBD1. This CDR3 region has 16 residues. Trimming at V came to 1 base and at J to 4 bases, leaving 8 bases not matched to a gene. CDR1 SQVTM and CDR2 ANQGSEA come from the germline V gene. This CDR3 reads CSVEVRGQGGADTQYF. CDR3 coding DNA: TGCAGCGTTGAAGTCCGAGGACAGGGGGGAGCAGATACGCAGTATTTT.

The chain couples TRBV11-2 to TRBJ1-2; D is undetermined. The CDR3 sequence is 15 residues long. Trimming cost V 6 bases and J 3 bases, with 17 bases left between them. The germline gives CDR1 SGHAT, CDR2 FQNNGV. The CDR3 region is CASSFTGRTHYGYTF. DNA for the CDR3: TGTGCCAGCAGTTTTACCGGCAGGACCCACTATGGCTACACCTTC. The whole variable domain, remainder taken from reference TRBV11-2 and TRBJ1-2, is EAGVAQSPRYKIIEKRQSVAFWCNPISGHATLYWYQQILGQGPKLLIQFQNNGVVDDSQLPKDRFSAERLKGVDSTLKIQPAKLEDSAVYLCASSFTGRTHYGYTFGSGTRLTVV.